These 30 T cell receptor beta chains originate from one sample sequenced in a study of blood T cell repertoires in COVID-19. TCRdb keeps only in-frame clones here, not all; method: immunoSEQ multiplex PCR. The table lists 190,000 or so clones, roughly 80% of them singletons. The material sequenced was peripheral blood. Receptors were obtained from a man aged 60-69 years with COVID-19, enrolled during active disease.

V gene TRBV19 combines with J gene TRBJ1-5, with a possible D match to TRBD1 (5 bases). V was cut by 6 bases and J by 4 bases, with 16 bases left in between. Germline CDR1 LNHDA, CDR2 SQIVND (reference sequence). The CDR3 has 15 residues. The DNA for the CDR3 is TGTGCCAGTAGGGGGGGAGGGGCTCAAAATCAGCCCCAGCATTTT. It codes for CASRGGGAQNQPQHF.

The V and J genes are TRBV5-4 and TRBJ1-1, with D perhaps matching TRBD1 (5 bases). CDR3 size: 16 residues. The V and J ends lost 4 bases and 0 bases respectively, with 16 bases between them. The V gene's germline CDR1 is SGHNT and CDR2 YYREEE (reference sequence). The CDR3, as DNA: TGTGCCAGCAGCCCGCAAACGACAGCTATGAACACTGAAGCTTTCTTT. Translating gives CASSPQTTAMNTEAFF.

The J gene is TRBJ1-1, the V gene TRBV4-1; D gene ambiguous. The CDR3 extends over 14 amino acids. Per the germline V gene, CDR1 is MGHRA and CDR2 is YSYEKL. V dropped 0 bases and J dropped 10 bases, with 15 bases sitting between them. In nucleotides, the CDR3 is TGCGCCAGCAGCCAAGAAAGACCCTTGAGAGGAGCTTTCTTT. Amino acid sequence: CASSQERPLRGAFF.

The V call is TRBV12-3 or TRBV12-4, the J call TRBJ1-2; 8 bases match TRBD1. The CDR3 runs 13 residues. J lost 7 bases, V lost 3 bases, and 4 bases had no gene match. CDR3 amino acids: CASSFSTGGGYTF. The DNA for the CDR3 is TGTGCCAGCAGTTTCTCCACAGGGGGTGGCTACACCTTC.

The chain links TRBV3-1 (or the pseudogene TRBV3-2) to TRBJ1-5; TRBD1 aligns across 9 bases. Germline V gives CDR1 LGHDT, CDR2 YNNKEL (reference sequence). The CDR3 has 16 residues. With 4 bases clipped from V and 0 bases from J, the junction kept 4 bases outside the gene matches. CDR3 nucleotides: TGTGCCAGCAGCCCAGGGACAGGGTTTAGCAATCAGCCCCAGCATTTT. The encoded protein is CASSPGTGFSNQPQHF.

V and J are TRBV5-1 and TRBJ2-1; D is uncertain. Germline V gene lookup returns CDR1 SGHRS and CDR2 YFSETQ. The V end lost 0 bases, the J end lost 5 bases, and 15 bases lay between the germline ends. The CDR3 length is 16 residues. The CDR3 sequence is CASSLGVTIRDNEQFF. The CDR3 nucleotides are TGCGCCAGCAGCTTGGGGGTCACTATTCGGGACAATGAGCAGTTCTTC.

The chain recombines TRBV15 with TRBJ1-5, with 7 positions matching TRBD1. The CDR3 runs 15 residues. Germline V gives CDR1 LNHNV, CDR2 YYDKDF (reference sequence). Losses at the gene ends were 0 bases for V and 5 bases for J; bases not matched to a gene: 4. CDR3 coding DNA: TGTGCCACCAGCAGAGAGGGACAGACTCATCAGCCCCAGCATTTT. The encoded protein is CATSREGQTHQPQHF.

V is TRBV3-1 (or the pseudogene TRBV3-2) and J is TRBJ2-6, with a weak D call TRBD1 (6 bases). Germline V gene sequence: CDR1 LGHDT, CDR2 YNNKEL (reference sequence). Trimming stripped 3 bases from V and 2 bases from J, with 8 bases between. This CDR3 is 15 amino acids long. This CDR3 reads CASSQGAAGANVLTF. The CDR3 coding sequence is TGTGCCAGCAGCCAGGGGGCGGCTGGGGCCAACGTCCTGACTTTC.

The V and J genes are TRBV5-1 and TRBJ1-1; 8 bases are a match to TRBD1. Germline V CDR1 and CDR2: SGHRS, YFSETQ. The length of the CDR3 is 14 residues. V was pared by 4 bases and J by 5 bases, with 7 bases of the junction left unmatched. CDR3 sequence (DNA): TGCGCCAGCAGCATAGGACAGGGTTGGACTGAAGCTTTCTTT. It codes for CASSIGQGWTEAFF.

CDR3 sequence (DNA): TGTGCCAGCAGTGAAGCTGGAGGGGCCTGGGGCTACACCTTC. This codes for CASSEAGGAWGYTF. The chain has TRBV2 and TRBJ1-2, with a tentative D call TRBD1 (5 bases). The germline V and J ends were trimmed by 0 bases and 8 bases, with 13 bases remaining between them. This CDR3 has 14 amino acids. Germline CDR1 SNHLY, CDR2 FYNNEI.

The chain is built from TRBV7-2 and TRBJ1-3; unclear D gene. Germline V gives CDR1 SGHTA, CDR2 FQGNSA. The CDR3 has 15 amino acids. The ends were cut back, 3 bases at V and 3 bases at J, with 12 bases in the middle. This chain's CDR3 is CASSLFSSGGNTIYF. The CDR3 DNA follows: TGTGCCAGCAGCTTGTTCAGCAGCGGTGGAAACACCATATATTTT.

The rearrangement links TRBV5-6 to TRBJ2-5; 8 positions match TRBD2. Trimming cost V 0 bases and J 1 base; bases outside gene matches: 2. The CDR3 is 15 residues long. The germline gives CDR1 SGHDT, CDR2 YYEEEE. The CDR3 DNA sequence: TGTGCCAGCAGCTTGGTCCTAGCGGGCCAAGAGACCCAGTACTTC. It encodes CASSLVLAGQETQYF. The full variable domain, its missing parts supplied by reference TRBV5-6 and TRBJ2-5, is DAGVTQSPTHLIKTRGQQVTLRCSPKSGHDTVSWYQQALGQGPQFIFQYYEEEERQRGNFPDRFSGHQFPNYSSELNVNALLLGDSALYLCASSLVLAGQETQYFGPGTRLLVL.

This clone was detected only a few times. The chain has TRBV4-1 and TRBJ1-1; D possibly corresponds to TRBD1 (5 bases). This CDR3 is built from 13 residues. V lost 0 bases to trimming and J lost 11 bases, with 13 bases between them. Germline CDR1 MGHRA, CDR2 YSYEKL. The CDR3 here is CASSQEGVSWAFF. CDR3 in DNA: TGCGCCAGCAGCCAAGAAGGGGTCTCTTGGGCTTTCTTT.

The chain carries TRBV27 and TRBJ2-2; 10 positions match TRBD1. V dropped 2 bases and J dropped 7; count of bases not matched to a gene: 7. The CDR3 spans 16 residues. Germline V lookup: CDR1 MNHEY, CDR2 SMNVEV (reference sequence). This chain's CDR3 is CASSLPWGQGFGELFF. CDR3 nucleotide sequence: TGTGCCAGCAGTTTACCATGGGGACAGGGGTTCGGGGAGCTGTTTTTT.

This clone appeared a few times. The rearrangement joins TRBV6-1 to TRBJ2-1; 10 bases match TRBD2. Unmatched junction bases numbered 11, after V lost 4 bases and J lost 2 bases. CDR3 length equals 18 residues. Germline-derived CDR1 and CDR2 are MNHNS and SASEGT. The CDR3 loop is CASSGGPTSGHPYNEQFF. CDR3 in DNA: TGTGCCAGCAGTGGCGGCCCGACTAGCGGGCACCCCTACAATGAGCAGTTCTTC.

This sequence joins TRBV5-1 and TRBJ2-5; TRBD2 might be the D (5 bases). The germline V and J ends were trimmed by 1 base and 5 bases, with 15 bases remaining between them. From germline, CDR1 is SGHRS and CDR2 YFSETQ. The length of the CDR3 is 15 residues. The CDR3 nucleotides read TGCGCCAGCAGCTTGAATCGGGGTCTGGTGGAGACCCAGTACTTC. Translation gives CASSLNRGLVETQYF. The full variable domain, rest sourced from reference TRBV5-1 and TRBJ2-5, is KAGVTQTPRYLIKTRGQQVTLSCSPISGHRSVSWYQQTPGQGLQFLFEYFSETQRNKGNFPGRFSGRQFSNSRSEMNVSTLELGDSALYLCASSLNRGLVETQYFGPGTRLLVL.

The chain employs TRBV28 and TRBJ1-5; 8 bases match TRBD1. This CDR3 is 15 amino acids long. V lost 2 bases and J lost 6; bases outside the gene matches: 6. Germline CDR1 reads MDHEN; CDR2 reads SYDVKM. CDR3 sequence reads: CASSLKGQAGQPQHF. CDR3 nucleotides: TGTGCCAGCAGTTTAAAGGGACAGGCTGGTCAGCCCCAGCATTTT. The full variable domain, with the rest looked up from reference TRBV28 and TRBJ1-5, is DVKVTQSSRYLVKRTGEKVFLECVQDMDHENMFWYRQDPGLGLRLIYFSYDVKMKEKGDIPEGYSVSREKKERFSLILESASTNQTSMYLCASSLKGQAGQPQHFGDGTRLSIL.

The chain is built from TRBV20-1 and TRBJ1-1; TRBD1 might be the D (6 bases). Trimming removed 8 bases from V and 3 bases from J, with 10 bases in between. CDR3 length: 11 residues. Looked up from germline, CDR1 is DFQATT and CDR2 is SNEGSKA (reference sequence). DNA of the CDR3: TGCAGTACAGGGCAGGACACTGAAGCTTTCTTT. Its protein is CSTGQDTEAFF.

In its sample, this clone was seen once. This chain joins TRBV7-2 and TRBJ2-2; 7 nucleotides match TRBD1. J gave up 7 bases and V 1 base, and 3 bases lay outside the gene matches. Germline V gives CDR1 SGHTA, CDR2 FQGNSA. The CDR3 spans 14 residues. The CDR3 region is CASSLDRGHGELFF. Written as DNA, the CDR3 is TGTGCCAGCAGCTTAGACAGGGGACACGGGGAGCTGTTTTTT.

CDR3 nucleotide sequence: TGTGCCAGCAGTTCCTCCGCCGGGACAGGGTACTATGGCTACACCTTC. Amino acids: CASSSSAGTGYYGYTF. This chain links TRBV6-5 with TRBJ1-2; 9 bases align to TRBD1. The V and J ends lost 4 bases and 3 bases, in that order; junction bases with no gene match: 9. There are 16 residues in the CDR3. Germline CDR1 and CDR2: MNHEY and SVGAGI.

This chain links TRBV27 with TRBJ2-7, with 7 bases matching TRBD1. Losses at the gene ends were 5 bases for V and 1 base for J; bases not matched to a gene: 5. This CDR3 is 14 amino acids long. Germline V CDR1 and CDR2: MNHEY, SMNVEV (reference sequence). This CDR3 reads CASSPRTGSYEQYF. The CDR3 DNA reads TGTGCCAGCAGTCCCCGGACAGGTTCCTACGAGCAGTACTTC.

This chain links TRBV24-1 with TRBJ1-2; possible D gene TRBD1, 6 bases. This CDR3 region has 17 residues. V shed 3 bases and J shed 4 bases, with 20 bases lying between them. Germline V gives CDR1 KGHDR, CDR2 SFDVKD. The CDR3 coding sequence is TGTGCCACCAGTGATGCCCCAGGGGACCCTCATCCCTATGGCTACACCTTC. Protein product: CATSDAPGDPHPYGYTF.

This rearrangement joins TRBV6-5 to TRBJ1-5, with 7 bases fitting TRBD1. Germline-derived CDR1 and CDR2 are MNHEY and SVGAGI. V lost 4 bases, J lost 3 bases, and 3 bases stayed unmatched. CDR3 length: 14 residues. CDR3: CASSWGQINQPQHF. In DNA form, the CDR3 reads TGTGCCAGCAGTTGGGGACAGATCAATCAGCCCCAGCATTTT.

The chain's CDR3 is CASSFRESTSPLHF. The DNA for the CDR3 is TGTGCCAGCAGTTTCAGGGAATCCACTTCACCCCTCCACTTT. The V call is TRBV27, the J call TRBJ1-6; a possible D gene is TRBD1 (5 bases). The CDR3 extends over 14 amino acids. With 3 bases removed from V and 9 bases from J, the gap between germline ends came to 12 bases. The germline gives CDR1 MNHEY, CDR2 SMNVEV (reference sequence).

The chain employs TRBV6-5 and TRBJ1-1; unclear D gene. Trimming left V 0 bases short and J 3 bases short, with 5 bases between. The CDR3 loop spans 13 amino acids. Germline assignment: CDR1 MNHEY and CDR2 SVGAGI. CDR3 loop: CASSYSRYTEAFF. CDR3 DNA sequence: TGTGCCAGCAGTTACTCGAGATACACTGAAGCTTTCTTT.

This chain connects TRBV14 to TRBJ1-6; 10 bases align to TRBD1. The junction had 9 bases not matched to a gene; V was cut back by 6 bases and J by 10 bases. Germline assignment: CDR1 SGHDN and CDR2 FVKESK. This CDR3 is 15 amino acids long. CDR3 coding DNA: TGTGCCAGCAGTCGCGGGACAGGGGCCTACTCACCCCTCCACTTT. Protein product: CASSRGTGAYSPLHF.

The count of this clone is one. This sequence joins TRBV10-3 and TRBJ1-1; the D is unclear. From germline, CDR1 is ENHRY and CDR2 SYGVKD. The CDR3 spans 12 residues. V lost 0 bases and J lost 7, with 6 bases in between. The CDR3 DNA follows: TGTGCCATCAGTGAGTCGAGGATTGAAGCTTTCTTT. It codes for CAISESRIEAFF.

The rearrangement joins TRBV5-1 to TRBJ1-2, with 10 bases lining up with TRBD1. The CDR3 runs to 13 residues. The junction had 4 bases not matched to a gene; V was cut back by 7 bases and J by 4 bases. Germline V CDR1 and CDR2: SGHRS, YFSETQ. The CDR3 sequence is CASRRDRGYGYTF. CDR3 nucleotides: TGCGCCAGCCGCCGGGACAGGGGCTATGGCTACACCTTC.

The CDR3 reads CASSLKQGSYEQYF. CDR3 DNA sequence: TGTGCCAGCAGTTTAAAACAGGGCTCCTACGAGCAGTACTTC. J is TRBJ2-7 and V is TRBV27; TRBD1 is a possible D gene (6 bases). Trimming stripped 2 bases from V and 0 bases from J, with 8 bases between. The CDR3 has 14 residues. CDR1 and CDR2 from the germline V gene are MNHEY and SMNVEV (reference sequence).

Notes on this clone: A clone one base away is much larger, so this may be a read error. V is TRBV5-5 and J is TRBJ1-1; D is undetermined. Between the trimmed V and J ends, which lost 1 base and 0 bases, there was a span of 4 bases. Germline V gene lookup returns CDR1 SGHKS and CDR2 YYEKEE (reference sequence). The CDR3 has 13 amino acids. The CDR3 here is CASSLTVNTEAFF. CDR3 nucleotides: TGTGCCAGCAGCTTGACAGTGAACACTGAAGCTTTCTTT.